The T cell receptor beta chain under discussion was sequenced for a study of blood T cell repertoires in COVID-19. Original analysis: Reference gene primer amplification gave nucleated cell count estimates. The data were produced by immunoSEQ multiplex PCR, yet TCRdb's version contains in-frame clones alone and is incomplete. The V and J calls and clone size were taken over from that table, and D and trimming were inferred from the DNA. Among tens of thousands of clones listed, about four fifths were seen once. The sequencing sample was made of peripheral blood. This TCR derives from a man over 45 with active or convalescent COVID-19.

The CDR3 sequence is CATSRLAGGRTDTQYF. CDR3 bases: TGTGCCACCAGCAGGTTGGCGGGGGGCCGCACAGATACGCAGTATTTT. The chain couples TRBV15 to TRBJ2-3; 8 bases match TRBD2. Trimming cost V 3 bases and J 1 base; bases outside gene matches: 6. Looked up from germline, CDR1 is LNHNV and CDR2 is YYDKDF (reference sequence). The CDR3 sequence is 16 residues long.